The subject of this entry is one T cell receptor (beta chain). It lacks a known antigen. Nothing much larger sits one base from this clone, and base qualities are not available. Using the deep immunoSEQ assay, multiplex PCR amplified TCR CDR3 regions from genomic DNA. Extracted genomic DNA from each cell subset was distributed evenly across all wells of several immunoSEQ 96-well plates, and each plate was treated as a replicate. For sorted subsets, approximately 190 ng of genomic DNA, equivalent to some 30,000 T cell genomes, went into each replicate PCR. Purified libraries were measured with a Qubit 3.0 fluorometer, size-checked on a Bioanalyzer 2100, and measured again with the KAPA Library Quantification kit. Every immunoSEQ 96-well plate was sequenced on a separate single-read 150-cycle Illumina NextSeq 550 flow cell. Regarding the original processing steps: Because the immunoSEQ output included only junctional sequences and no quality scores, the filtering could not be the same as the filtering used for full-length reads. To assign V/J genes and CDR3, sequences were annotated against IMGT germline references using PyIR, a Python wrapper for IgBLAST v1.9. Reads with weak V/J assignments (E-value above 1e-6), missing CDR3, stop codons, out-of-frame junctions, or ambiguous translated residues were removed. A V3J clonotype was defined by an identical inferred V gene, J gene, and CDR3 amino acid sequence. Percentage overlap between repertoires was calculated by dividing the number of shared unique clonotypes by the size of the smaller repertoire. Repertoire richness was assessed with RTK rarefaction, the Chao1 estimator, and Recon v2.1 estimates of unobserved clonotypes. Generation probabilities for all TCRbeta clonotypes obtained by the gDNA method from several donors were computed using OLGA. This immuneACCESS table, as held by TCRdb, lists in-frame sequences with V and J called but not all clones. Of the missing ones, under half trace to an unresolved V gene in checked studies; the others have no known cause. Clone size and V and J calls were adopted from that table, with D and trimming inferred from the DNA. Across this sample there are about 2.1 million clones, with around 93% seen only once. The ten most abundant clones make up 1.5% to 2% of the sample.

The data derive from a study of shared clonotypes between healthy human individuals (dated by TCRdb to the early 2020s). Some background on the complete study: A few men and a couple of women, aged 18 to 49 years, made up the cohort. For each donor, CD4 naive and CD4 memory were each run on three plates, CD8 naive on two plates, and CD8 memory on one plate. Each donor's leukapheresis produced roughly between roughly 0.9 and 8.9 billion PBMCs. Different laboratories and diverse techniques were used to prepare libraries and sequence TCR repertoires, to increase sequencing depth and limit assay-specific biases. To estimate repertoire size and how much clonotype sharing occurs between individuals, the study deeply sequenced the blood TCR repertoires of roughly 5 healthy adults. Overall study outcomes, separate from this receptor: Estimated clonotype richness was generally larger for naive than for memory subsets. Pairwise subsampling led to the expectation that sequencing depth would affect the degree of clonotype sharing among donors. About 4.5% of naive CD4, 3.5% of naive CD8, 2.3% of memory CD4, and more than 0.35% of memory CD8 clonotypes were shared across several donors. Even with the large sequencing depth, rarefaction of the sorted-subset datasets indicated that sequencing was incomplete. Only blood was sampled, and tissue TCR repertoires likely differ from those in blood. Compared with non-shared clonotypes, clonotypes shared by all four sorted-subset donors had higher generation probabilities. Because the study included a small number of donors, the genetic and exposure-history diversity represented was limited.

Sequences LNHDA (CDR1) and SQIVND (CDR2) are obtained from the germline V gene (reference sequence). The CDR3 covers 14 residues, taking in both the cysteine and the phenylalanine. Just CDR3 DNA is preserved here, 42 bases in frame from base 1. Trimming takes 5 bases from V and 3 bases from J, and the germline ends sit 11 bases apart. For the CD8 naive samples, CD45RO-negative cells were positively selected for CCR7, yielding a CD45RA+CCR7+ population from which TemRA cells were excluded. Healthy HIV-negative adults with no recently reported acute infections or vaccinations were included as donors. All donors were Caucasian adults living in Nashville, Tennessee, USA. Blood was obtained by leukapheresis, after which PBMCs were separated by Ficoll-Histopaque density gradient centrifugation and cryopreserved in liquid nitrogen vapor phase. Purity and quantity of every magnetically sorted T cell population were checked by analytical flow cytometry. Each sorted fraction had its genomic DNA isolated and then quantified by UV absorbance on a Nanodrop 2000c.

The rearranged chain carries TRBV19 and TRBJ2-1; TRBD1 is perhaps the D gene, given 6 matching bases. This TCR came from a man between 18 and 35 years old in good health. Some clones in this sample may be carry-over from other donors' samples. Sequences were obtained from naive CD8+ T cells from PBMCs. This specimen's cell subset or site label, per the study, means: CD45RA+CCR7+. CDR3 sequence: CASSLQGLYNEQFF. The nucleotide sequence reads TGTGCCAGTAGTCTACAGGGCCTCTACAATGAGCAGTTCTTC.